This TCR beta chain was captured in a study of cytomegalovirus exposure and HLA in healthy donors. This clone was found once. PCR was performed using 60 Vbeta and 13 Jbeta primers. This table comes from immunoSEQ multiplex PCR, and its TCRdb copy is limited to in-frame clones, with some not included. Of 90,000 or so clones in the sample, 75% to 85% are singletons; the top ten hold roughly 30%. Germline assignment: CDR1 LNHDA and CDR2 SQIVND (reference sequence). The V and J ends lost 3 bases and 4 bases respectively, with 9 bases between them. The CDR3 covers 13 residues. This receptor was taken from a man in his forties or fifties in good health and CMV-seropositive. V is TRBV19 and J is TRBJ1-1; D is undetermined. Material for sequencing was PBMCs. The CDR3 protein is CASSIGGVTEAFF. The CDR3 bases are TGTGCCAGTAGTATTGGCGGGGTCACTGAAGCTTTCTTT.